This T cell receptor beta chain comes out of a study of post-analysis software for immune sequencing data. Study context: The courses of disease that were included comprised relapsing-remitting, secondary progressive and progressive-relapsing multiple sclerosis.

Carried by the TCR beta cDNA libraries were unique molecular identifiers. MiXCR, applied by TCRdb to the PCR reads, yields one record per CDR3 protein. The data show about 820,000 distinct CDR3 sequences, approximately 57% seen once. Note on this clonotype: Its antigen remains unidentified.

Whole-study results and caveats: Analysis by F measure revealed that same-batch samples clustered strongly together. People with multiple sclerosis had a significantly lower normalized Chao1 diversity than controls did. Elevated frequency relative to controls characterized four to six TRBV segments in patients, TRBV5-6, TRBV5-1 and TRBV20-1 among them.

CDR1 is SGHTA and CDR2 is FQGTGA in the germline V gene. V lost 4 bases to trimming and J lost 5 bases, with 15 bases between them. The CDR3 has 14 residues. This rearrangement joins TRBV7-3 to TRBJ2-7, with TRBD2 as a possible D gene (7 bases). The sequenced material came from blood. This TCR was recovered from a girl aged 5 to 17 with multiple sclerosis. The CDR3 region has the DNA TGTGCCAGCAGCTGGGGGGGCGGGAGAAACGAGCAGTACTTC. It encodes CASSWGGGRNEQYF.